These 28 T cell receptor beta chains share one sample of origin, sequenced in a study of regulatory T cells in long-lasting Graves disease. Time point specified: newly diagnosed GD, antithyroid drugs for less than 3 months. TCR sequences were obtained from RNA taken from PBMCs. For TCR beta, libraries came from iRepertoire HTBI primers and Arm-PCR of CDR3 regions. TCRdb processed the multiplex PCR reads anew with MiXCR; each CDR3 protein has one entry. The sample shows some 500,000 distinct CDR3 sequences, about 13% of them seen only once. The data were also submitted as part of a second study, on T cells in Graves' hyperthyroidism and ophthalmopathy.

This sample comprised peripheral blood mononuclear cells (PBMCs), obtained at new diagnosis, from a patient treated with antithyroid drugs. These receptors all stem from a man younger than 40 with Graves disease.

This clonotype was recorded many times. The gene calls are TRBV6-2 or TRBV6-3 and TRBJ2-7, with 9 nucleotides matching TRBD1. Germline V lookup: CDR1 MNHEY, CDR2 SVGEGT. The CDR3 is 14 amino acids. V lost 3 bases to trimming and J lost 6 bases; unmatched junction nucleotides: 6. This chain's CDR3 is CASSYGTGRGEQYF. Written as DNA, the CDR3 is TGTGCCAGCAGTTATGGGACAGGGCGCGGCGAGCAGTACTTC.

This clonotype appeared many times. The CDR3 sequence: CASSQRREETQYF. The CDR3 DNA is TGTGCCAGCAGCCAACGACGGGAAGAGACCCAGTACTTC. This sequence joins TRBV3-1 and TRBJ2-5; D is uncertain. The CDR3 runs 13 residues. In germline, CDR1 is LGHDT, CDR2 YNNKEL (reference sequence). V was shortened by 2 bases and J by 3 bases, with 7 bases between the two germline ends.

This clonotype came up a few times. The chain carries TRBV5-1 and TRBJ2-7; TRBD1 matches 7 bases. Germline V gene sequence: CDR1 SGHRS, CDR2 YFSETQ. Losses at the gene ends were 4 bases for V and 1 base for J; bases not matched to a gene: 5. The CDR3 is 14 amino acids. CDR3 nucleotides: TGCGCCAGCAGCCAGGGACAGAGATCCTACGAGCAGTACTTC. Translating gives CASSQGQRSYEQYF.

The table lists this clonotype with many counts. This chain links TRBV6-2 or TRBV6-3 with TRBJ2-5, with D possibly TRBD2 on 7 matching bases. The CDR3 runs 15 residues. Trimming cost V 2 bases and J 7 bases, with 17 bases left between them. Germline V CDR1 and CDR2: MNHEY, SVGEGT. The CDR3 region is CASSYEGGVVGTQYF. CDR3 DNA sequence: TGTGCCAGCAGTTACGAGGGGGGGGTCGTGGGGACCCAGTACTTC.

The table lists this clonotype with many counts. V gene TRBV19 combines with J gene TRBJ2-3; D is unresolved. The CDR3 covers 14 residues. The V end lost 2 bases, the J end lost 3 bases, and 9 bases lay between the germline ends. Germline V gives CDR1 LNHDA, CDR2 SQIVND (reference sequence). CDR3: CASSIHARTDTQYF. CDR3 coding DNA: TGTGCCAGTAGTATACACGCCCGGACAGATACGCAGTATTTT.

There are many counts of this clonotype. The gene calls are TRBV24-1 and TRBJ2-2, with no clear D. In germline, CDR1 is KGHDR, CDR2 SFDVKD. V was trimmed by 6 bases and J by 4 bases, leaving 8 bases between them. This CDR3 region has 13 residues. The CDR3 reads CATSLTSTGELFF. The CDR3 DNA reads as TGTGCCACCAGTCTGACCTCCACCGGGGAGCTGTTTTTT.

CDR3 protein: CASSDSGTAGANVLTF. CDR3 DNA sequence: TGTGCCAGCAGTGACTCGGGGACTGCTGGGGCCAACGTCCTGACTTTC. J is TRBJ2-6 and V is TRBV6-4; perhaps TRBD2 as D (6 bases). CDR1 and CDR2 (germline): MRHNA, SNTAGT. The CDR3 is made up of 16 amino acids. V was trimmed by 0 bases and J by 2 bases, leaving 8 bases between them.

This clonotype was observed a few times. CDR3 sequence reads: CASSVVEATLGAFF. In DNA form, the CDR3 reads TGTGCCAGCAGCGTAGTGGAGGCAACTCTCGGGGCTTTCTTT. The gene calls are TRBV9 and TRBJ1-1; D unclear. Trimming shortened V by 0 bases and J by 11 bases, and 17 bases separated the two germline ends. This CDR3 spans 14 amino acids. Germline CDR1 and CDR2: SGDLS and YYNGEE.

This clonotype showed up many times. The J gene is TRBJ2-3, the V gene TRBV27; D possibly uses TRBD1 or TRBD2 (5 bases each). This CDR3 spans 17 amino acids. The germline V and J ends were trimmed by 5 bases and 2 bases, with 20 bases remaining between them. Germline V gene sequence: CDR1 MNHEY, CDR2 SMNVEV (reference sequence). The CDR3 DNA is TGTGCCAGCAGTGCCGAGCATGGGGCGGGCATCACAGATACGCAGTATTTT. This codes for CASSAEHGAGITDTQYF.

The V call is TRBV28, the J call TRBJ2-7; 14 bases line up with TRBD2. The CDR3 consists of 15 residues. Germline-derived CDR1 and CDR2 are MDHEN and SYDVKM. With V trimmed by 6 bases and J by 2 bases, 3 bases remained unmatched. In nucleotides, the CDR3 is TGTGCCAGCAGAAAGGGACTAGCGGGAGCCTACGAGCAGTACTTC. Translated: CASRKGLAGAYEQYF.

This clonotype has a handful of counts. The rearrangement uses TRBV5-1 and TRBJ2-5, with a possible D match to TRBD2 (5 bases). The CDR3 has 14 residues. The V gene lost 0 bases and the J gene lost 5 bases, with 11 bases spanning the gap. Looked up from germline, CDR1 is SGHRS and CDR2 is YFSETQ. The CDR3, as DNA: TGCGCCAGCAGCTTGGGACTATTTATGGAGACCCAGTACTTC. Its protein product is CASSLGLFMETQYF.

The table lists this clonotype with a few counts. This sequence joins TRBV10-3 and TRBJ2-3, with TRBD2 matching 11 bases. Germline V lookup: CDR1 ENHRY, CDR2 SYGVKD. There are 14 residues in the CDR3. Trimming took 10 bases from V and 2 from J; bases not matched to a gene: 5. The CDR3 is CATGLAGDTDTQYF. The CDR3 DNA follows: TGTGCCACCGGACTAGCGGGCGACACAGATACGCAGTATTTT.

In its sample, this clonotype was seen many times. The chain couples TRBV7-9 to TRBJ2-1; 13 bases line up with TRBD2. The CDR3 is 19 residues long. Germline assignment: CDR1 SEHNR and CDR2 FQNEAQ (reference sequence). The J segment lost 0 bases and the V segment lost 5 bases, leaving 10 bases of the junction unmatched. The CDR3 spells CASSHPRLAGGPSYNEQFF. The CDR3 DNA reads as TGTGCCAGCAGCCACCCACGACTAGCGGGAGGCCCCTCCTACAATGAGCAGTTCTTC.

In this sample, this clonotype turned up a few times. The chain has TRBV30 and TRBJ2-7; D ambiguous. V was trimmed by 4 bases and J by 0 bases, leaving 10 bases between them. CDR1 GTSNPN and CDR2 SVGIG come from the germline V gene (reference sequence). The CDR3 sequence is 13 residues long. The CDR3 DNA reads TGTGCCTGGAATAGACCAAGCTCCTACGAGCAGTACTTC. This sequence encodes CAWNRPSSYEQYF.

This clonotype came up many times. The V gene is TRBV19, the J gene TRBJ2-7, with 9 bases identical to TRBD2. The junction had 1 base not matched to a gene; V was cut back by 3 bases and J by 1 base. Per the germline V gene, CDR1 is LNHDA and CDR2 is SQIVND (reference sequence). This CDR3 has 14 amino acids. The CDR3 sequence: CASSMAGGSYEQYF. The CDR3 bases are TGTGCCAGTAGTATGGCGGGAGGGTCCTACGAGCAGTACTTC.

This clonotype has a handful of counts. The chain couples TRBV19 to TRBJ2-3; no reliable D call. From germline, CDR1 is LNHDA and CDR2 SQIVND (reference sequence). The V gene lost 3 bases and the J gene lost 2 bases, with 15 bases spanning the gap. The CDR3 is 16 amino acids. The CDR3 loop reads CASSMFLRLATDTQYF. The CDR3 bases are TGTGCCAGTAGTATGTTTCTTCGTCTCGCCACAGATACGCAGTATTTT.

This clonotype was seen many times. The chain uses TRBV29-1 and TRBJ2-7, with 9 bases identical to TRBD2. Germline CDR1 reads SQVTM; CDR2 reads ANQGSEA. V was clipped by 3 bases and J by 5 bases; unmatched bases: 5. This CDR3 has 13 residues. The CDR3 bases are TGCAGCGTTGAGGGCGGGAGGGAGCACGAGCAGTACTTC. Translated: CSVEGGREHEQYF.

The genes are TRBV20-1 and TRBJ2-7; D gene unclear. CDR1 and CDR2 from the germline V gene are DFQATT and SNEGSKA (reference sequence). The CDR3 length is 13 residues. V was clipped by 2 bases and J by 0 bases, with 8 bases between them. CDR3 in amino acids: CSARFPDSYEQYF. The CDR3 DNA follows: TGCAGTGCTAGATTCCCCGACTCCTACGAGCAGTACTTC.

Ten or more counts support this clonotype. The chain combines TRBV11-2 with TRBJ2-7, with no clear D. The CDR3 totals 11 residues. The germline V and J ends were trimmed by 6 bases and 5 bases, with 8 bases remaining between them. The germline CDR1 and CDR2 sequences are SGHAT and FQNNGV. CDR3 region: CASRSRNEQYF. The CDR3 DNA reads TGTGCCAGCAGGAGTCGGAACGAGCAGTACTTC. Full variable domain (outside the CDR3, taken from reference TRBV11-2 and TRBJ2-7): EAGVAQSPRYKIIEKRQSVAFWCNPISGHATLYWYQQILGQGPKLLIQFQNNGVVDDSQLPKDRFSAERLKGVDSTLKIQPAKLEDSAVYLCASRSRNEQYFGPGTRLTVT.

This clonotype came up many times. The rearrangement links TRBV28 to TRBJ2-7; 7 bases line up with TRBD1. J gave up 2 bases and V 7 bases, and 8 bases lay outside the gene matches. Germline V gene data show CDR1 as MDHEN and CDR2 as SYDVKM. The CDR3 is made up of 14 amino acids. The CDR3 sequence: CASNTGQATYEQYF. The CDR3 nucleotides are TGTGCCAGCAACACAGGACAGGCCACCTACGAGCAGTACTTC.

This clonotype has ten or more counts. This chain joins TRBV6-5 and TRBJ2-5; 10 bases are a match to TRBD1. The CDR3 has 17 amino acids. The germline CDR1 and CDR2 sequences are MNHEY and SVGAGI. V shed 0 bases and J 4 bases; nucleotides not matched to a gene: 8. In DNA, the CDR3 is TGTGCCAGCAGTTACTCAGGGAGGACAGGGGGTGGAGAGACCCAGTACTTC. Translation: CASSYSGRTGGGETQYF.

A remark on this clonotype: The CDR3 end shows no conserved phenylalanine or tryptophan, and so a read error is likely. For the CDR3, the DNA is TGTGCCAGCACTTCCAGTGGCGGGGCGGTTGAGCAGTTCCTC. Protein sequence: CASTSSGGAVEQFL. The chain employs TRBV6-2 or TRBV6-3 and TRBJ2-5, with D tentatively TRBD2 (6 bases). Matching the DNA end better, TRBJ2-1 makes the J call doubtful. Germline V CDR1 and CDR2: MNHEY, SVGEGT. This CDR3 is built from 14 residues.

This clonotype was counted only a few times. It may be a read error: a sequence one base away is much more abundant. The chain uses TRBV20-1 and TRBJ2-1, with TRBD2 matching over 14 bases. Germline V gene data show CDR1 as DFQATT and CDR2 as SNEGSKA (reference sequence). This CDR3 is built from 14 residues. V trimming: 6 bases; J trimming: 9 bases; junction bases outside the gene matches: 7. CDR3 region: CSALTSGRVIEQFF. In nucleotides, the CDR3 is TGCAGTGCCCTGACTAGCGGGAGGGTCATTGAGCAGTTCTTC.

This clonotype was recorded a few times. This chain joins TRBV2 and TRBJ1-3; tentative D call: TRBD1 (6 bases). Germline CDR1 is SNHLY and CDR2 is FYNNEI. V lost 2 bases and J lost 0, with 11 bases in between. The CDR3 covers 16 residues. The CDR3 loop reads CASSERLRGSGNTIYF. The DNA of the CDR3 is TGTGCCAGCAGTGAACGCCTCAGGGGCTCTGGAAACACCATATATTTT.

At least ten counts were recorded for this clonotype. The rearrangement uses TRBV6-6 and TRBJ2-7; 7 bases line up with TRBD1. CDR3 size: 14 residues. After removal of 0 bases from V and 2 bases from J, the junction contained 1 base not matched to a gene. Germline V gene data show CDR1 as MNHNY and CDR2 as SVGAGI (reference sequence). In nucleotides, the CDR3 is TGTGCCAGCAGTTACTCGCAGGGGGCCTACGAGCAGTACTTC. It yields the protein CASSYSQGAYEQYF.

At least ten counts were recorded for this clonotype. The chain carries TRBV5-1 and TRBJ2-7; D is tentatively TRBD1 or TRBD2 (5 bases each). Germline-derived CDR1 and CDR2 are SGHRS and YFSETQ. The CDR3 extends over 14 amino acids. Between the trimmed V and J ends, which lost 0 bases and 6 bases, there was a span of 13 bases. The CDR3 sequence: CASSLGQPSGEQYF. CDR3 coding DNA: TGCGCCAGCAGCTTGGGACAGCCGAGCGGCGAGCAGTACTTC.

This clonotype was seen just once. The genes are TRBV6-4 and TRBJ2-1; 10 nucleotides line up with TRBD2. The length of the CDR3 is 14 residues. With V trimmed by 5 bases and J by 9 bases, 7 bases remained unmatched. Germline-derived CDR1 and CDR2 are MRHNA and SNTAGT. DNA for the CDR3: TGTGCCAGCAGTCCTAGCGGGAGTTTCGGTGAGCAGTTCTTC. This gives the protein CASSPSGSFGEQFF.

This clonotype was detected ten times or more. The chain recombines TRBV12-5 with TRBJ2-1, with a possible D match to TRBD2 (5 bases). CDR1 LGHNT and CDR2 FRNRAP come from the germline V gene. This CDR3 contains 11 residues. The CDR3 region is CASGLGHEQFF. The CDR3 DNA is TGTGCCAGCGGTCTTGGGCATGAGCAGTTCTTC. Full variable domain (outside the CDR3, taken from reference TRBV12-5 and TRBJ2-1): DARVTQTPRHKVTEMGQEVTMRCQPILGHNTVFWYRQTMMQGLELLAYFRNRAPLDDSGMPKDRFSAEMPDATLATLKIQPSEPRDSAVYFCASGLGHEQFFGPGTRLTVL.